Detailed here is one T cell receptor (beta chain). CDR3 size: 14 residues. The assay was immunoSEQ multiplex PCR, and TCRdb's table has in-frame clones only and misses some. The sample records fewer than 30,000 clones, about 89% being singletons. This record comes from a study of T cells in narcolepsy. The receptor was isolated from a human donor with narcolepsy. Sequences were obtained from CD45RA- memory CD4+ T cells from PBMCs. This chain connects TRBV7-5 to TRBJ2-1. TRBV7-5 is described as a pseudogene. CDR3 protein: CVRSLPGADNEQFF. Written as DNA, the CDR3 is TGTGTCAGAAGCTTACCGGGGGCCGACAATGAGCAGTTCTTC.